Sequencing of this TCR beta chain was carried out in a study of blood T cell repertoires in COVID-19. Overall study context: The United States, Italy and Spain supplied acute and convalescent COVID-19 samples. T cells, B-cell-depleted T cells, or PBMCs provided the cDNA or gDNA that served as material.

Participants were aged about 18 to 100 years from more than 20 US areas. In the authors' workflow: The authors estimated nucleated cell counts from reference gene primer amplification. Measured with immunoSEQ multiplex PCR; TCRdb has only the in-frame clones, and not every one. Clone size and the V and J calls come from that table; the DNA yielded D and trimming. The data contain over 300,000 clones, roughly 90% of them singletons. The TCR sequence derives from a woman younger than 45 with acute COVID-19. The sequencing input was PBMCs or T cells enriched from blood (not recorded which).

The CDR3 sequence is CAGKTGSEKLFF. The DNA for the CDR3 is TGTGCCGGAAAGACAGGGTCCGAAAAACTGTTTTTT. The chain joins TRBV2 to TRBJ1-4; the match to TRBD1 covers 7 bases. After removal of 11 bases from V and 8 bases from J, the junction contained 8 bases not matched to a gene. This CDR3 has 12 amino acids. In germline, CDR1 is SNHLY, CDR2 FYNNEI.